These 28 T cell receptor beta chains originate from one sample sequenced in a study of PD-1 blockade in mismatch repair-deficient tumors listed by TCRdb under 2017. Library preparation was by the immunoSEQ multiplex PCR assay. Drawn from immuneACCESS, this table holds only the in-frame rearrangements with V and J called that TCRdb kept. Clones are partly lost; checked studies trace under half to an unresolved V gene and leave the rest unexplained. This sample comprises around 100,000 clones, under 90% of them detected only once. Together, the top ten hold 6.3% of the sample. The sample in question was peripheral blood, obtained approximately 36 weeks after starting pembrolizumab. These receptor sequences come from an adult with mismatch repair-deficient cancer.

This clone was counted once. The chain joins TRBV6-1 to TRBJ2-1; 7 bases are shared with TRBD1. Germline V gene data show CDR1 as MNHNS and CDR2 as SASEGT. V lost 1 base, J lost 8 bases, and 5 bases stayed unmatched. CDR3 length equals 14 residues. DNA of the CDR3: TGTGCCAGCAGTGAAGTGACAGGGTGGGATGAGCAGTTCTTC. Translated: CASSEVTGWDEQFF.

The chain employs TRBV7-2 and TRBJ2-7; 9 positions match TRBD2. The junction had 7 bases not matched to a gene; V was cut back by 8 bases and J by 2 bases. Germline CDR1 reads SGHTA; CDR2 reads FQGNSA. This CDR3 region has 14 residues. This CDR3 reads CASSRAGGAYEQYF. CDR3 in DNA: TGTGCCAGCTCCCGCGCGGGGGGGGCCTACGAGCAGTACTTC. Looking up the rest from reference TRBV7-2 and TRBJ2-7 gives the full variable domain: GAGVSQSPSNKVTEKGKDVELRCDPISGHTALYWYRQSLGQGLEFLIYFQGNSAPDKSGLPSDRFSAERTGGSVSTLTIQRTQQEDSAVYLCASSRAGGAYEQYFGPGTRLTVT.

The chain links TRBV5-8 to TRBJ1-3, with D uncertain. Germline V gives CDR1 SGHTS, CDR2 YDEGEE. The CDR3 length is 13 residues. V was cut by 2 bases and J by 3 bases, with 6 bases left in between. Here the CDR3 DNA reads TGTGCCAGCAGCTTTCGGAATGGAAACACCATATATTTT. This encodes CASSFRNGNTIYF.

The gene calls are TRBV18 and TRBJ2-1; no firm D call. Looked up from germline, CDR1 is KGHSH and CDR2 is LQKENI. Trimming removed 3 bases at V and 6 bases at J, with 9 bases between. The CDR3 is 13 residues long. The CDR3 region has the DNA TGTGCCAGCTCACCGTCACGGCCCAATGAGCAGTTCTTC. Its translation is CASSPSRPNEQFF.

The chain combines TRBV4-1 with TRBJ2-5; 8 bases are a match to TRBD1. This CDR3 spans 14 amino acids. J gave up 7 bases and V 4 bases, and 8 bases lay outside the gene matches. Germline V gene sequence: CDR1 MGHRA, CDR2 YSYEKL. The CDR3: CASSLQGQGRTQYF. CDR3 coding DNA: TGCGCCAGCAGCCTCCAAGGACAGGGCCGGACCCAGTACTTC.

CDR3 nucleotide sequence: TGTGCCAGCAAAGAGAAAGACACTAGCAATCAGCCCCAGCATTTT. Amino acid sequence: CASKEKDTSNQPQHF. The chain joins TRBV21-1 to TRBJ1-5; TRBD1, as called in the table, went unchecked against the DNA. TRBV21-1 is described as a pseudogene. The CDR3 contains 15 residues.

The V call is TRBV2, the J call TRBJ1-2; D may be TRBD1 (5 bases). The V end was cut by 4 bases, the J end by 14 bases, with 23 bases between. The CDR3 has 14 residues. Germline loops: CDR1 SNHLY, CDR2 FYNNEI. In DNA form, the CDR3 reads TGTGCCAGCAGTGGGGCTAGGTCAGTCCCCGGGGGGACCTTC. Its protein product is CASSGARSVPGGTF. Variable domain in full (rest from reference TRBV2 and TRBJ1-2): EPEVTQTPSHQVTQMGQEVILRCVPISNHLYFYWYRQILGQKVEFLVSFYNNEISEKSEIFDDQFSVERPDGSNFTLKIRSTKLEDSAMYFCASSGARSVPGGTFGSGTRLTVV.

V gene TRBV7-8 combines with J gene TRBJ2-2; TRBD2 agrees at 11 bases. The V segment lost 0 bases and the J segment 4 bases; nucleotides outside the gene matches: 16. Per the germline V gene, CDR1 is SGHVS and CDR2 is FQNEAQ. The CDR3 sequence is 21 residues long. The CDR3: CASSLARFGSLAGAGTGELFF. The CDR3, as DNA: TGTGCCAGCAGCTTAGCAAGGTTCGGTTCACTAGCGGGAGCTGGCACCGGGGAGCTGTTTTTT.

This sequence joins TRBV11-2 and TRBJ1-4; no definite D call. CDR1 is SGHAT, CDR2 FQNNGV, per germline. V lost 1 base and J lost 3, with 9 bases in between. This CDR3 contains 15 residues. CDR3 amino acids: CASSLVGLSNEKLFF. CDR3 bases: TGTGCCAGCAGCTTAGTCGGGCTGTCTAATGAAAAACTGTTTTTT.

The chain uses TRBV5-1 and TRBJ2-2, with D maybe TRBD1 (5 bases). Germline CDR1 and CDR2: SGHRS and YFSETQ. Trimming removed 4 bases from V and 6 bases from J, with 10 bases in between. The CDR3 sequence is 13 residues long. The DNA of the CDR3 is TGCGCCAGCAGCGACCCAGGGTCCGGGGAGCTGTTTTTT. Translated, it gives CASSDPGSGELFF. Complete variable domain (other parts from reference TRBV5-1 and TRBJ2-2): KAGVTQTPRYLIKTRGQQVTLSCSPISGHRSVSWYQQTPGQGLQFLFEYFSETQRNKGNFPGRFSGRQFSNSRSEMNVSTLELGDSALYLCASSDPGSGELFFGEGSRLTVL.

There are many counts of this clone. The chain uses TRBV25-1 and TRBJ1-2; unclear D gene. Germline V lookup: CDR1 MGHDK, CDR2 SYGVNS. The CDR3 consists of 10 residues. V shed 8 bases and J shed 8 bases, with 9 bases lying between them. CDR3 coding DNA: TGTGCCAGCGCTGGGCGAGGCTACACCTTC. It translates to CASAGRGYTF.

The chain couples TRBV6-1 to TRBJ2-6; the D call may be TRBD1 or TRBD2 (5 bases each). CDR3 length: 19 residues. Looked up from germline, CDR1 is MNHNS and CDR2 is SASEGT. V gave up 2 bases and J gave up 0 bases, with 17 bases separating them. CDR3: CASSEMGWWGFSGANVLTF. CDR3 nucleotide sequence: TGTGCCAGCAGTGAAATGGGATGGTGGGGGTTCTCTGGGGCCAACGTCCTGACTTTC.

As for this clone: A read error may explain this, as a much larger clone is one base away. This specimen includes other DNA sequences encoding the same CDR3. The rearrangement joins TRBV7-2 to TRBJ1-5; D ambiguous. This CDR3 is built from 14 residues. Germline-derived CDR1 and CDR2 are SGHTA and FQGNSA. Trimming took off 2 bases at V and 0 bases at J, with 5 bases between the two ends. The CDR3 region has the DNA TGTGCCAGCAGCTTATCAGATAGCAATCAGCCCCAGCATTTT. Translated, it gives CASSLSDSNQPQHF.

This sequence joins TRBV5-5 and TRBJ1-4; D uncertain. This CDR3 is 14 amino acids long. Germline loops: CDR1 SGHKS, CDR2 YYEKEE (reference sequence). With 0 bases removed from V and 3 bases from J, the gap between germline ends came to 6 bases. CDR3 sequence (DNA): TGTGCCAGCAGCTTGGCAGGAGCTAATGAAAAACTGTTTTTT. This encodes CASSLAGANEKLFF.

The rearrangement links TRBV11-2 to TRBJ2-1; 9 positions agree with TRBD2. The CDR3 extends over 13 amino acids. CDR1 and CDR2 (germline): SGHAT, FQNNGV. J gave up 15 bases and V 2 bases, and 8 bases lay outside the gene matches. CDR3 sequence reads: CASSLSAGGPRFF. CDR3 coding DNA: TGTGCCAGCAGCTTATCGGCGGGAGGGCCTAGGTTCTTC.

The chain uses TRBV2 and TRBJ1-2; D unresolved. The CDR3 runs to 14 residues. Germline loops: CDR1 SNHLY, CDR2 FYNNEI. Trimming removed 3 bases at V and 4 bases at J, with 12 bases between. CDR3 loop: CASSDWAGPYGYTF. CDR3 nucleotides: TGTGCCAGCAGTGATTGGGCAGGTCCCTATGGCTACACCTTC.

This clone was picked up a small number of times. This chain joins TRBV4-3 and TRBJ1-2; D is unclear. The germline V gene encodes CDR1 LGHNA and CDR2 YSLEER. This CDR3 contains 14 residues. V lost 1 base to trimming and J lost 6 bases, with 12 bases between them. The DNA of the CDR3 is TGCGCCAGCAGCCAAGGACCTACCCTAGATGGCTACACCTTC. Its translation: CASSQGPTLDGYTF.

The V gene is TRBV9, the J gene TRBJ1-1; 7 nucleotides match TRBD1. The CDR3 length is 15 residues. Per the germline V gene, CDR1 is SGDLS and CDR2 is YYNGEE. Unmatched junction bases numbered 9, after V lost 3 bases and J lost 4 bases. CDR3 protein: CASSASGTAFTEAFF. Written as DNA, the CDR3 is TGTGCCAGCAGCGCTTCCGGGACAGCTTTCACTGAAGCTTTCTTT. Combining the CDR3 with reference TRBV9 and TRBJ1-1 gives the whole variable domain DSGVTQTPKHLITATGQRVTLRCSPRSGDLSVYWYQQSLDQGLQFLIQYYNGEERAKGNILERFSAQQFPDLHSELNLSSLELGDSALYFCASSASGTAFTEAFFGQGTRLTVV.

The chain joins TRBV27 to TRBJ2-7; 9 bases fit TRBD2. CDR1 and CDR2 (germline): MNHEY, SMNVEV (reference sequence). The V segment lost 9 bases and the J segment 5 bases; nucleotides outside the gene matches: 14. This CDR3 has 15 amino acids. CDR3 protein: CASNSGSVVVHEQYF. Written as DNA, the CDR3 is TGTGCCAGTAATAGCGGGAGCGTTGTGGTCCACGAGCAGTACTTC.

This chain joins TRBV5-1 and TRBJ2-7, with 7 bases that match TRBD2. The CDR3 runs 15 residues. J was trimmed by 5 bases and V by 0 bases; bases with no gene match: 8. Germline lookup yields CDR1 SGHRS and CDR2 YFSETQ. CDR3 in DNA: TGCGCCAGCAGCTTGGGGGCCGGTGGGAGGGACGAGCAGTACTTC. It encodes CASSLGAGGRDEQYF.

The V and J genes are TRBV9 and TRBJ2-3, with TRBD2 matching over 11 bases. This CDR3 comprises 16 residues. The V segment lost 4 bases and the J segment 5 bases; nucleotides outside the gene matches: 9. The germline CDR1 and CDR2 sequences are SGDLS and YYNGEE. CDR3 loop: CASSPILAGAGDTQYF. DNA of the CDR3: TGTGCCAGCAGCCCAATACTAGCGGGAGCGGGAGATACGCAGTATTTT.

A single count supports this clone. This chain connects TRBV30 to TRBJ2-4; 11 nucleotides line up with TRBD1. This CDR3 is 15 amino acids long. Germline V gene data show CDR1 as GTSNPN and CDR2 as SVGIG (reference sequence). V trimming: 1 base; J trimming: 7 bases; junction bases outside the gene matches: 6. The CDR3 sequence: CAWSGGQGAANIQYF. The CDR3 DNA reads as TGTGCCTGGAGTGGAGGACAGGGGGCGGCTAACATTCAGTACTTC.

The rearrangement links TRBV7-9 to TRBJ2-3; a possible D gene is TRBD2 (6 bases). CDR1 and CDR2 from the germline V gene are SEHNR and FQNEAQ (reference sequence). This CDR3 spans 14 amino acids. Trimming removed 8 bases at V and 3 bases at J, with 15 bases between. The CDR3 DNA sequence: TGTGCCAGCCGCCAAGACCGGGGGACAGATACGCAGTATTTT. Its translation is CASRQDRGTDTQYF.

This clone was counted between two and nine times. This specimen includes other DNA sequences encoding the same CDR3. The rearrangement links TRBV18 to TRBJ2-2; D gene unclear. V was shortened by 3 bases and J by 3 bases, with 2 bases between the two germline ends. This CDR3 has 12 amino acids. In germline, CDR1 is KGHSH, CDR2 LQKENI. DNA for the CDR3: TGTGCCAGCTCACCTGACACCGGGGAGCTGTTTTTT. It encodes CASSPDTGELFF.

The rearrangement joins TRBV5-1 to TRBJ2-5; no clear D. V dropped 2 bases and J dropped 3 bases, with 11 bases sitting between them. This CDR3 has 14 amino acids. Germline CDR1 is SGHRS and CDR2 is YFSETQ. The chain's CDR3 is CASSFEDGEETQYF. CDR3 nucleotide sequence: TGCGCCAGCAGCTTCGAGGACGGAGAAGAGACCCAGTACTTC. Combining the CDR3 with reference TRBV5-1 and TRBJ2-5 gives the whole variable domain KAGVTQTPRYLIKTRGQQVTLSCSPISGHRSVSWYQQTPGQGLQFLFEYFSETQRNKGNFPGRFSGRQFSNSRSEMNVSTLELGDSALYLCASSFEDGEETQYFGPGTRLLVL.

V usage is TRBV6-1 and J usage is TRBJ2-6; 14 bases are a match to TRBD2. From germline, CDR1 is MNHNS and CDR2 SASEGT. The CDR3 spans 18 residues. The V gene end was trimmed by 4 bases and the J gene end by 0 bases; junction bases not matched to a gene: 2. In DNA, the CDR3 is TGTGCCAGCAGTGGACTAGCGGGAGGGGTCTCTGGGGCCAACGTCCTGACTTTC. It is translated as CASSGLAGGVSGANVLTF.

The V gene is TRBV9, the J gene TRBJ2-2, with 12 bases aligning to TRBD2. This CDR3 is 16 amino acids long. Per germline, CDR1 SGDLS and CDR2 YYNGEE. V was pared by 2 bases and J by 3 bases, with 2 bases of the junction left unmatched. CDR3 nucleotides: TGTGCCAGCAGCGTCCGACTAGCGGGAGACACCGGGGAGCTGTTTTTT. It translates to CASSVRLAGDTGELFF. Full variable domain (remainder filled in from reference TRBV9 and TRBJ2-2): DSGVTQTPKHLITATGQRVTLRCSPRSGDLSVYWYQQSLDQGLQFLIQYYNGEERAKGNILERFSAQQFPDLHSELNLSSLELGDSALYFCASSVRLAGDTGELFFGEGSRLTVL.

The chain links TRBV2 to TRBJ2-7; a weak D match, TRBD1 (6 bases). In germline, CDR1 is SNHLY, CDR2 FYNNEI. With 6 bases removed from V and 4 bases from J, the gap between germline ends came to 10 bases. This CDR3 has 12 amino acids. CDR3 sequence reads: CASSGTPYEQYF. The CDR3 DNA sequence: TGTGCCAGCAGCGGGACACCATACGAGCAGTACTTC.